The text below deals with one T cell receptor beta chain. No antigen is known for it. No much larger clone is present one base from it, and per-base qualities are unavailable. The data stem from a study of PD-1 blockade in classical Hodgkin lymphoma (TCRdb year 2020). Study-level background: Nivolumab dosing was 3 mg/kg intravenously every 2 weeks, continuing until either disease progression or unacceptable toxicity. A peripheral blood immune signature of response to PD-1 blockade in classical Hodgkin lymphoma was defined using TCR beta sequencing and CyTOF. The study at large found these results: A significant rise by C4D1 was seen in CD4+ but not CD8+ TCR diversity (p=0.0027 vs p=0.16), with the rise being most apparent in complete responders (p=0.02). The study covered only a single clinical trial cohort, and the causes of the repertoire differences, possibly disease activity or prior therapy, were still not defined. Trial patients with a complete response had baseline diversity similar to that of newly diagnosed patients, while partial responders and progressors had significantly lower diversity. Baseline TCR diversity was reported to be lower in newly diagnosed patients than in healthy donors, and even lower in relapsed/refractory patients. Lower diversity was observed in patients in whom nivolumab was started less than 1 year after ASCT, and these patients were excluded from later analyses so that confounding by immune reconstitution would be avoided.

Genomic DNA was isolated using the Qiagen DNeasy kit from unsorted PBMCs as well as from negatively selected CD4+ and CD8+ fractions. Using primers that anneal to V and J segments, immunoSEQ multiplex PCR amplified the TCR beta CDR3 regions. A synthetic immune receptor repertoire was used to minimize amplification bias, and any residual bias was removed computationally once sequencing was done. The study's own analysis went as follows. Custom Python scripts were used to quantify repertoire diversity as the Shannon entropy index. Unsorted, CD4+ and CD8+ repertoires were analyzed separately, except in combined analyses where CD4+ and CD8+ sequences were merged in silico. Clonal expansion was defined as a frequency increase of at least 2-fold after treatment compared with C1D1, and clones undetected at baseline were assigned a pseudocount of 0.5. Singleton clones were defined as clones with 0 or 1 copy at C1D1, and non-singleton clones were defined as clones with 2 or more copies. Clones expanded in unsorted samples were labelled as CD4+, CD8+ or unknown by matching protein sequences in sorted samples from the same patient. Diversity changes from C1D1 to C4D1 were tested in paired samples using Wilcoxon tests. Here the immuneACCESS table is served through TCRdb, limited to in-frame sequences with V and J called. Missing clones are a known gap in these copies; in checked studies unresolved V genes cover under half, and the rest lacks a known reason. V and J calls and clone size are those listed in that table; D and trimming were worked out from the DNA. A total of approximately 79,000 clones appear in this sample, 85% to 95% of them only once. The ten largest make up approximately 2.5% of the sample.

Including cysteine and phenylalanine, the CDR3 has 12 amino acids. The retained sequence is limited to the CDR3, 36 bases, with the frame set at the first base. V loses 4 bases, J loses 8 bases, and the germline ends lie 11 bases apart. The germline V gene specifies MNHEY as CDR1 and SVGAGI as CDR2. Read against the paper, the sample's time point label means: cycle 2 day 1 (C2D1) of nivolumab. Every trial patient had relapsed following autologous stem cell transplantation, and prior brentuximab vedotin exposure was what differed among cohorts A, B and C. The trial cohort comprised roughly 50 patients with relapsed/refractory classical Hodgkin lymphoma whose best overall responses were complete response, partial response or progressive disease. Single-agent nivolumab was administered to trial patients in the multi-cohort phase II CheckMate 205 trial. An independent review committee assessed best overall response by applying the 2007 International Working Group response criteria. PBMCs from the trial were collected at three points: immediately before nivolumab initiation (C1D1), and during therapy at cycle 2 day 1 and cycle 4 day 1. Peripheral blood was collected in 8 mL Vacutainer Cell Preparation Tubes, from which PBMCs were isolated by centrifugation and then cryopreserved.

The chain couples TRBV6-5 to TRBJ1-1; the D gene is not confidently resolved. The TCR originated in a human donor with classical Hodgkin lymphoma. This specimen consisted of peripheral blood mononuclear cells (PBMCs), obtained before the second cycle of nivolumab. The CDR3 has the sequence CASSFPMGEAFF. The nucleotides read TGTGCCAGCAGTTTCCCCATGGGCGAAGCTTTCTTT.